The rows below give T cell receptor beta chains drawn from one sample of a study of blood T cell repertoires in COVID-19. Sequencing was performed with immunoSEQ multiplex PCR; in TCRdb, only in-frame clones are kept and a portion is missing. This sample has about 40,000 clones; approximately 88% occur once, and the top ten carry 20% to 25%. Input material: peripheral blood. These receptors originate from a man aged 45-60 years with active COVID-19. Both conserved end residues are part of each CDR3. The D gene is left open where the match is weak. Size is stated for part of the rows, as once, few or many counts, or as a class when the clone is expanded.

abundance: -
d_gene: -
v_gene: TRBV28
j_gene: TRBJ2-6
CDR3aa: CASSSLGGSGANVLTF
CDR3nt: TGTGCCAGCAGCTCCCTCGGCGGCTCTGGGGCCAACGTCCTGACTTTC

abundance: -
d_gene: -
v_gene: TRBV10-3
j_gene: TRBJ2-2
CDR3aa: CAIRRLGSNTGELFF
CDR3nt: TGTGCCATCCGGCGGCTAGGCTCGAACACCGGGGAGCTGTTTTTT

abundance: -
d_gene: -
v_gene: TRBV6-5
j_gene: TRBJ1-2
CDR3aa: CASSSFGQRSGYTF
CDR3nt: TGTGCCAGCAGTTCCTTTGGACAGCGGTCAGGCTACACCTTC

abundance: -
d_gene: -
v_gene: TRBV7-2
j_gene: TRBJ1-4
CDR3aa: CASSPLGATNEKLFF
CDR3nt: TGTGCCAGCAGCCCCCTGGGAGCAACTAATGAAAAACTGTTTTTT

abundance: -
d_gene: -
v_gene: TRBV6-2/TRBV6-3
j_gene: TRBJ2-4
CDR3aa: CASSYSRQLNIQYF
CDR3nt: TGTGCCAGCAGTTACTCGAGGCAGCTAAACATTCAGTACTTC

abundance: -
d_gene: TRBD2
v_gene: TRBV5-6
j_gene: TRBJ2-3
CDR3aa: CASTRLAGSTDTQYF
CDR3nt: TGTGCCAGCACAAGACTAGCGGGGAGCACAGATACGCAGTATTTT

abundance: -
d_gene: -
v_gene: TRBV7-9
j_gene: TRBJ2-7
CDR3aa: CASSFRSYEQYF
CDR3nt: TGTGCCAGCAGCTTCCGCTCCTACGAGCAGTACTTC

abundance: -
d_gene: -
v_gene: TRBV5-3
j_gene: TRBJ1-3
CDR3aa: CARSTRGTRPGNTIYF
CDR3nt: TGTGCCAGAAGCACCCGAGGAACCAGACCTGGAAACACCATATATTTT

abundance: -
d_gene: -
v_gene: TRBV5-1
j_gene: TRBJ1-6
CDR3aa: CASSLVARDNSPLHF
CDR3nt: TGCGCCAGCAGCTTGGTTGCCAGGGATAATTCACCCCTCCACTTT

abundance: -
d_gene: -
v_gene: TRBV3-1/TRBV3-2
j_gene: TRBJ1-1
CDR3aa: CASSQGGTPLSAFF
CDR3nt: TGTGCCAGCAGCCAAGGGGGGACTCCCCTCTCGGCTTTCTTT

abundance: -
d_gene: TRBD1
v_gene: TRBV18
j_gene: TRBJ1-1
CDR3aa: CASSEGALDTEAFF
CDR3nt: TGTGCCAGCTCAGAGGGGGCGCTTGACACTGAAGCTTTCTTT

abundance: few
d_gene: -
v_gene: TRBV14
j_gene: TRBJ1-2
CDR3aa: CASSPGYSPAGYTF
CDR3nt: TGTGCCAGCAGCCCCGGGTATTCTCCAGCTGGCTACACCTTC

abundance: -
d_gene: TRBD2
v_gene: TRBV15
j_gene: TRBJ2-5
CDR3aa: CATSRGQQLAGGPGETQYF
CDR3nt: TGTGCCACCAGCAGAGGCCAGCAACTAGCGGGAGGCCCAGGAGAGACCCAGTACTTC

abundance: -
d_gene: -
v_gene: TRBV5-6
j_gene: TRBJ2-3
CDR3aa: CASSLVTELTDTQYF
CDR3nt: TGTGCCAGCAGCTTGGTTACGGAGCTCACAGATACGCAGTATTTT

abundance: -
d_gene: -
v_gene: TRBV5-6
j_gene: TRBJ1-1
CDR3aa: CASSLRDNTEAFF
CDR3nt: TGTGCCAGCAGCTTGAGAGATAACACTGAAGCTTTCTTT

abundance: -
d_gene: TRBD1
v_gene: TRBV6-5
j_gene: TRBJ1-2
CDR3aa: CASARTGEDGGYTF
CDR3nt: TGTGCCAGCGCCCGGACAGGGGAAGATGGCGGCTACACCTTC

abundance: -
d_gene: -
v_gene: TRBV20-1
j_gene: TRBJ2-7
CDR3aa: CSASSTPYEQYF
CDR3nt: TGCAGTGCTAGTAGTACTCCCTACGAGCAGTACTTC

abundance: -
d_gene: -
v_gene: TRBV27
j_gene: TRBJ1-2
CDR3aa: CASSLSGGGNYGYTF
CDR3nt: TGTGCCAGCAGCCTTTCGGGGGGAGGTAACTATGGCTACACCTTC

abundance: -
d_gene: -
v_gene: TRBV7-3
j_gene: TRBJ2-7
CDR3aa: CASSPRGSYEQYF
CDR3nt: TGTGCCAGCAGCCCTCGGGGGTCCTACGAGCAGTACTTC

abundance: -
d_gene: -
v_gene: TRBV9
j_gene: TRBJ2-2
CDR3aa: CASSPGGGREFF
CDR3nt: TGTGCCAGCAGCCCGGGGGGCGGGAGAGAGTTTTTT

abundance: -
d_gene: -
v_gene: TRBV27
j_gene: TRBJ1-5
CDR3aa: CASSHGRRGGDQPQHF
CDR3nt: TGTGCCAGCAGCCATGGTCGCAGGGGAGGGGATCAGCCCCAGCATTTT

abundance: -
d_gene: -
v_gene: TRBV28
j_gene: TRBJ2-3
CDR3aa: CASQGGAASTDTQYF
CDR3nt: TGTGCCAGCCAAGGGGGAGCGGCTAGCACAGATACGCAGTATTTT

abundance: -
d_gene: -
v_gene: TRBV2
j_gene: TRBJ2-1
CDR3aa: CASTPDYNEQFF
CDR3nt: TGTGCCAGCACCCCAGACTACAATGAGCAGTTCTTC

abundance: -
d_gene: -
v_gene: TRBV29-1
j_gene: TRBJ1-1
CDR3aa: CSVEAGRTEAFF
CDR3nt: TGCAGCGTTGAGGCCGGGAGGACTGAAGCTTTCTTT

abundance: -
d_gene: -
v_gene: TRBV4-3
j_gene: TRBJ2-5
CDR3aa: CASSQGLGEGETQYF
CDR3nt: TGCGCCAGCAGCCAAGGACTAGGGGAAGGGGAGACCCAGTACTTC

abundance: -
d_gene: TRBD1
v_gene: TRBV27
j_gene: TRBJ1-2
CDR3aa: CASSSGTGVGYTF
CDR3nt: TGTGCCAGCAGTTCAGGGACAGGGGTTGGCTACACCTTC

abundance: -
d_gene: TRBD2
v_gene: TRBV28
j_gene: TRBJ2-2
CDR3aa: CASNSLAGVFHTGELFF
CDR3nt: TGTGCCAGCAACTCGCTAGCGGGAGTCTTTCACACCGGGGAGCTGTTTTTT

abundance: -
d_gene: TRBD2
v_gene: TRBV4-2
j_gene: TRBJ2-3
CDR3aa: CASSQDPGLVTDTQYF
CDR3nt: TGTGCCAGCAGCCAAGATCCGGGACTAGTCACAGATACGCAGTATTTT

abundance: -
d_gene: TRBD1
v_gene: TRBV23-1
j_gene: TRBJ1-6
CDR3aa: CASSQIDLRGPHCSPLHF
CDR3nt: TGCGCCAGCAGTCAAATAGATTTGAGGGGGCCCCATTGTTCACCCCTCCACTTT

abundance: -
d_gene: -
v_gene: TRBV5-6
j_gene: TRBJ1-3
CDR3aa: CASSHSSGDTIYF
CDR3nt: TGTGCCAGCAGCCATTCCTCGGGGGACACCATATATTTT

abundance: once
d_gene: TRBD2
v_gene: TRBV10-2
j_gene: TRBJ2-7
CDR3aa: CASIAGTGEQYF
CDR3nt: TGCGCCAGCATAGCGGGGACCGGCGAGCAGTACTTC

abundance: -
d_gene: -
v_gene: TRBV10-3
j_gene: TRBJ1-3
CDR3aa: CAISVTLAGLDTIYF
CDR3nt: TGTGCCATCAGTGTGACACTGGCGGGATTGGACACCATATATTTT

abundance: -
d_gene: TRBD2
v_gene: TRBV12-5
j_gene: TRBJ2-7
CDR3aa: CASGLTGLAGSDEQYF
CDR3nt: TGTGCTAGTGGTTTGACCGGACTAGCGGGATCTGACGAGCAGTACTTC

abundance: once
d_gene: -
v_gene: TRBV11-2
j_gene: TRBJ2-1
CDR3aa: CASSYQYNEQFF
CDR3nt: TGTGCCAGCAGCTATCAGTACAATGAGCAGTTCTTC

abundance: once
d_gene: -
v_gene: TRBV29-1
j_gene: TRBJ2-7
CDR3aa: CSVVGQGDYEQYF
CDR3nt: TGCAGCGTTGTTGGTCAGGGCGACTACGAGCAGTACTTC

abundance: -
d_gene: TRBD2
v_gene: TRBV23-1
j_gene: TRBJ2-2
CDR3aa: CATPTVAGVGTGELFF
CDR3nt: TGCGCCACCCCAACCGTAGCGGGAGTCGGCACCGGGGAGCTGTTTTTT

abundance: -
d_gene: TRBD2
v_gene: TRBV2
j_gene: TRBJ2-2
CDR3aa: CASSESGTSGANTGELFF
CDR3nt: TGTGCCAGCAGTGAAAGCGGGACTAGCGGAGCGAACACCGGGGAGCTGTTTTTT

abundance: -
d_gene: TRBD1
v_gene: TRBV7-9
j_gene: TRBJ2-4
CDR3aa: CASSRGQGRLAKNIQYF
CDR3nt: TGTGCCAGCAGCCGGGGACAGGGGAGACTAGCCAAAAACATTCAGTACTTC

abundance: few
d_gene: TRBD1
v_gene: TRBV3-1/TRBV3-2
j_gene: TRBJ2-5
CDR3aa: CASSQGQTGGLRETQYF
CDR3nt: TGTGCCAGCAGCCAAGGACAGACAGGGGGCCTTCGAGAGACCCAGTACTTC

abundance: -
d_gene: TRBD1
v_gene: TRBV4-3
j_gene: TRBJ2-7
CDR3aa: CASSQEAWDSSYEQYF
CDR3nt: TGCGCCAGCAGCCAAGAGGCTTGGGACAGTTCCTACGAGCAGTACTTC

abundance: -
d_gene: -
v_gene: TRBV7-2
j_gene: TRBJ1-4
CDR3aa: CASSLAPRASNEKLFF
CDR3nt: TGTGCCAGCAGCTTAGCTCCCAGGGCTTCTAATGAAAAACTGTTTTTT

abundance: -
d_gene: TRBD1
v_gene: TRBV28
j_gene: TRBJ1-1
CDR3aa: CASSSPGTVGDTEAFF
CDR3nt: TGTGCCAGCAGCTCCCCTGGGACAGTAGGAGATACTGAAGCTTTCTTT

abundance: -
d_gene: -
v_gene: TRBV15
j_gene: TRBJ1-2
CDR3aa: CATSRDHSYGYTF
CDR3nt: TGTGCCACCAGCAGAGATCATAGCTATGGCTACACCTTC

abundance: -
d_gene: TRBD1
v_gene: TRBV4-2
j_gene: TRBJ2-1
CDR3aa: CASSLRGLGQGAHNEQFF
CDR3nt: TGTGCCAGCAGCCTCCGAGGGTTGGGACAGGGGGCCCACAATGAGCAGTTCTTC

abundance: once
d_gene: -
v_gene: TRBV6-5
j_gene: TRBJ2-7
CDR3aa: CASSLGLQRAYEQYF
CDR3nt: TGTGCCAGCAGTTTAGGACTCCAAAGGGCCTACGAGCAGTACTTC

abundance: -
d_gene: -
v_gene: TRBV24-1
j_gene: TRBJ1-5
CDR3aa: CATSDLESNQPQHF
CDR3nt: TGTGCCACCAGTGATTTAGAGAGCAATCAGCCCCAGCATTTT

abundance: -
d_gene: TRBD2
v_gene: TRBV5-1
j_gene: TRBJ2-2
CDR3aa: CASSPRLAGGGYGELFF
CDR3nt: TGCGCCAGCAGCCCGCGACTAGCGGGAGGAGGATACGGGGAGCTGTTTTTT

abundance: -
d_gene: -
v_gene: TRBV19
j_gene: TRBJ1-5
CDR3aa: CATLSGSTSLNQPQHF
CDR3nt: TGTGCCACCTTGTCAGGCAGCACCTCCTTGAATCAGCCCCAGCATTTT

abundance: -
d_gene: -
v_gene: TRBV7-3
j_gene: TRBJ1-2
CDR3aa: CASTTAYGYTF
CDR3nt: TGTGCCAGCACGACAGCCTATGGCTACACCTTC

abundance: -
d_gene: -
v_gene: TRBV10-1
j_gene: TRBJ1-1
CDR3aa: CASSELMNTEAFF
CDR3nt: TGCGCCAGCAGTGAACTCATGAACACTGAAGCTTTCTTT

abundance: -
d_gene: -
v_gene: TRBV6-2/TRBV6-3
j_gene: TRBJ2-2
CDR3aa: CASSAERVNTGELFF
CDR3nt: TGTGCCAGCAGTGCCGAGCGGGTGAACACCGGGGAGCTGTTTTTT

abundance: -
d_gene: -
v_gene: TRBV5-6
j_gene: TRBJ2-7
CDR3aa: CASSLEGLGGMLYEQYF
CDR3nt: TGTGCCAGCAGCTTGGAGGGGCTGGGCGGCATGCTCTACGAGCAGTACTTC